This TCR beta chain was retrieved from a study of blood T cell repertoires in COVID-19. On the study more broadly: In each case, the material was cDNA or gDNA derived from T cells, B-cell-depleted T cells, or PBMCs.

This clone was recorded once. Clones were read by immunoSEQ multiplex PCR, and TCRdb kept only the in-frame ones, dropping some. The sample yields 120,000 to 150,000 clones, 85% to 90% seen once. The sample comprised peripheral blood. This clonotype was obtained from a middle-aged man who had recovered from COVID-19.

CDR3 nucleotide sequence: TGTGCCAGCAGCTTAGTGGGGGGGGCAGATGAAAAACTGTTTTTT. Amino acid sequence: CASSLVGGADEKLFF. The V call is TRBV7-2, the J call TRBJ1-4, with a weak D call TRBD1 (6 bases). CDR1 is SGHTA and CDR2 is FQGNSA in the germline V gene. This CDR3 spans 15 amino acids. The V and J ends lost 1 base and 6 bases respectively, with 12 bases between them.